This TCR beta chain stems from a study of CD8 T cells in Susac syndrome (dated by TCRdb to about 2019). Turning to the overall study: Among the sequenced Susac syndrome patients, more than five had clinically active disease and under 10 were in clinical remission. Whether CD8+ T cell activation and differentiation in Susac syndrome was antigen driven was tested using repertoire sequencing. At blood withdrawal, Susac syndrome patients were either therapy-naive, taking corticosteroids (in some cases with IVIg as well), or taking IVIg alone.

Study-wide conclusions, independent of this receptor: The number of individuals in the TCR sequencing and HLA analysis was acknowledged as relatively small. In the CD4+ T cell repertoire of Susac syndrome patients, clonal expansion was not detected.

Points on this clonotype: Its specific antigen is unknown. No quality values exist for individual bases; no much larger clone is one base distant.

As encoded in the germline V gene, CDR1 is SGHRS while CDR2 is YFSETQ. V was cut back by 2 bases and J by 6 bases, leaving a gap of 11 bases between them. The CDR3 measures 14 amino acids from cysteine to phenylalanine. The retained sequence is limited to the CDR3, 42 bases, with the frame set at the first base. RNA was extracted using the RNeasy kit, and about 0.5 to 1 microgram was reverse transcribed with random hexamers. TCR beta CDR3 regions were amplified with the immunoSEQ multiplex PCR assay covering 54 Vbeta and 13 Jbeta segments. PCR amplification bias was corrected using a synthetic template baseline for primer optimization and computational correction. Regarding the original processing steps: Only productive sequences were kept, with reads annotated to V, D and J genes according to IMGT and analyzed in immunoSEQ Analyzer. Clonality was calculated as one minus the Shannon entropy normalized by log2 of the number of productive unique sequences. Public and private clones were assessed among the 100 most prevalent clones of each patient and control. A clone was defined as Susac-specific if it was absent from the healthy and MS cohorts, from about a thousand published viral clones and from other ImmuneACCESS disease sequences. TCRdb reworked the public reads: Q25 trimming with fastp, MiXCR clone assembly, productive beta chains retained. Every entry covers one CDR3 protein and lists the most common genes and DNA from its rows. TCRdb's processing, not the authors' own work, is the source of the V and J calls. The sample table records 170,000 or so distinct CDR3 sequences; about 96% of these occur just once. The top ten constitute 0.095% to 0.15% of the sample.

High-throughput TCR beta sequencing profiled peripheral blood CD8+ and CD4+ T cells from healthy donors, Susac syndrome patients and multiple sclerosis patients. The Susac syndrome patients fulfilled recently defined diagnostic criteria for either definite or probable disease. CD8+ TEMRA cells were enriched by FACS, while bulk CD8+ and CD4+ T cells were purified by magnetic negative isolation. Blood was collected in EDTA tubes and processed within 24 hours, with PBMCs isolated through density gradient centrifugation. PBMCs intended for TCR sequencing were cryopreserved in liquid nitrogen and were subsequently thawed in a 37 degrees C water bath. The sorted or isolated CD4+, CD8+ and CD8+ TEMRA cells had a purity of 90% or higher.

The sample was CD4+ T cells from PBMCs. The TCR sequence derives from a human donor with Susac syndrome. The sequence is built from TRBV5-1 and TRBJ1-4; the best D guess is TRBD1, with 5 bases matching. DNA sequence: TGCGCCAGCAGCTTCGGGACGGAACATGAAAAACTGTTTTTT. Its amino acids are CASSFGTEHEKLFF. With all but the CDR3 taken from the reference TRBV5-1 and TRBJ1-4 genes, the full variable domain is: KAGVTQTPRYLIKTRGQQVTLSCSPISGHRSVSWYQQTPGQGLQFLFEYFSETQRNKGNFPGRFSGRQFSNSRSEMNVSTLELGDSALYLCASSFGTEHEKLFFGSGTQLSVL.